This entry lists 29 T cell receptor beta chains sequenced from one sample in a study of blood T cells in healthy people across ages. A sample-barcoded 5' primer and a J-beta primer mix were used in a second PCR of about 6 to 12 cycles. Each CDR3 protein is one row after TCRdb ran MiXCR on the 5' RACE reads. The profile shows roughly 570,000 distinct CDR3 sequences, 25% to 30% of them singletons. The sample consisted of blood. Receptors were obtained from a woman in her sixties or seventies in good health.

J is TRBJ1-2 and V is TRBV5-6; D is perhaps TRBD1 (6 bases). The length of the CDR3 is 13 residues. V was shortened by 2 bases and J by 7 bases, with 12 bases between the two germline ends. Per germline, CDR1 SGHDT and CDR2 YYEEEE. The CDR3 region is CASSFAGAIGYTF. The CDR3 coding sequence is TGTGCCAGCAGCTTCGCGGGGGCAATTGGCTACACCTTC.

The chain couples TRBV9 to TRBJ2-3; D possibly corresponds to TRBD1 (5 bases). CDR1 is SGDLS and CDR2 is YYNGEE in the germline V gene. CDR3 length: 16 residues. Trimming took off 0 bases at V and 2 bases at J, with 13 bases between the two ends. Written as DNA, the CDR3 is TGTGCCAGCAGCGTAGGGCTAGGGGAAACCACAGATACGCAGTATTTT. This translates into CASSVGLGETTDTQYF.

This clonotype was observed a few times. The chain couples TRBV4-3 to TRBJ2-7, with D perhaps matching TRBD1 (5 bases). The CDR3 is made up of 13 amino acids. Trimming shortened V by 5 bases and J by 1 base, and 9 bases separated the two germline ends. Germline V gene data show CDR1 as LGHNA and CDR2 as YSLEER. In DNA form, the CDR3 reads TGCGCCAGCAGCACGCGACAGTCCTACGAGCAGTACTTC. It yields the protein CASSTRQSYEQYF.

The chain joins TRBV7-2 to TRBJ1-6, with D possibly TRBD1 on 6 matching bases. CDR1 is SGHTA and CDR2 is FQGNSA in the germline V gene. CDR3 length equals 15 residues. Deletions cut 7 bases from V and 2 bases from J, with 12 bases between. Written as DNA, the CDR3 is TGTGCCAGCAACCCCAGGGGAACCTATAATTCACCCCTCCACTTT. This encodes CASNPRGTYNSPLHF.

This clonotype was recorded a few times. V is TRBV29-1 and J is TRBJ2-7; no clear D gene. Germline CDR1 SQVTM, CDR2 ANQGSEA. The ends were cut back, 6 bases at V and 2 bases at J, with 20 bases in the middle. The CDR3 is 15 residues long. For the CDR3, the DNA is TGCAGCGTCGCTGACCGCCAGACACGGACCTACGAGCAGTACTTC. It translates to CSVADRQTRTYEQYF.

In this sample, this clonotype turned up a few times. This chain uses TRBV6-5 with TRBJ1-1; 7 bases match TRBD1. Germline-derived CDR1 and CDR2 are MNHEY and SVGAGI. The length of the CDR3 is 14 residues. The J segment lost 14 bases and the V segment lost 2 bases, leaving 14 bases of the junction unmatched. CDR3 sequence reads: CASSYGRSVGQRFF. CDR3 bases: TGTGCCAGCAGTTACGGGAGGAGCGTGGGACAGCGCTTCTTT.

The chain is built from TRBV20-1 and TRBJ2-7, with 9 bases lining up with TRBD1. The germline V gene encodes CDR1 DFQATT and CDR2 SNEGSKA (reference sequence). The CDR3 has 13 amino acids. CDR3 in amino acids: CGGMGQGLYEQYF. CDR3 nucleotide sequence: TGCGGTGGAATGGGACAGGGACTATACGAGCAGTACTTC.

V and J are TRBV7-9 and TRBJ2-5; possible D gene TRBD2, 6 bases. The CDR3 is made up of 16 amino acids. Per germline, CDR1 SEHNR and CDR2 FQNEAQ (reference sequence). Trimming pared 3 bases from V and 8 bases from J, leaving 22 bases between. The CDR3: CASSFTGTSTKRTQYF. The DNA of the CDR3 is TGTGCCAGCAGCTTCACCGGGACTTCCACTAAGAGAACCCAGTACTTC.

The sample holds a few counts of this clonotype. DNA of the CDR3: TGTGCCAGCAGTTACTTCCGACTAGCGGGGGCCCCAGGGCTGTTTTTT. Protein sequence: CASSYFRLAGAPGLFF. This chain links TRBV6-2 or TRBV6-3 with TRBJ2-2; 12 nucleotides line up with TRBD2. Germline V gene lookup returns CDR1 MNHEY and CDR2 SVGEGT. The CDR3 length is 16 residues. Trimming at V came to 1 base and at J to 13 bases, leaving 10 bases not matched to a gene.

This clonotype was seen a handful of times. V usage is TRBV20-1 and J usage is TRBJ2-3; possibly TRBD2 for D (5 bases). Germline-derived CDR1 and CDR2 are DFQATT and SNEGSKA (reference sequence). The V end was cut by 5 bases, the J end by 6 bases, with 15 bases between. This CDR3 has 13 residues. The CDR3 bases are TGCAGTGCTTTGGACCCGCGGGTTGATACGCAGTATTTT. Its translation: CSALDPRVDTQYF.

This clonotype was observed a few times. The chain carries TRBV5-1 and TRBJ2-5; TRBD2 matches at 9 bases. The DNA end is a closer match to TRBJ2-1, so the J assignment may be wrong. The CDR3 runs to 17 residues. Germline lookup yields CDR1 SGHRS and CDR2 YFSETQ. CDR3 bases: TGCGCCAGCAGCTTGGCCGTGGTAGCGGGGGATTACAATGAGCAGTTCTTC. As protein: CASSLAVVAGDYNEQFF.

For the CDR3, the DNA is TGTGCCAGCAGCCAAGGTCTAGCGGGTAGTATTGGGACCCAGTACTTC. Amino acids: CASSQGLAGSIGTQYF. This chain connects TRBV14 to TRBJ2-5; TRBD2 matches 8 bases. The CDR3 loop spans 16 amino acids. Germline V gene sequence: CDR1 SGHDN, CDR2 FVKESK. Losses at the gene ends were 1 base for V and 7 bases for J; bases not matched to a gene: 11.

This clonotype occurred a few times. The chain employs TRBV9 and TRBJ2-5; D is perhaps TRBD2 (5 bases). The CDR3 runs 13 residues. Germline assignment: CDR1 SGDLS and CDR2 YYNGEE. V shed 3 bases and J shed 1 base, with 7 bases lying between them. The CDR3 here is CASSGSVQETQYF. CDR3 in DNA: TGTGCCAGCAGCGGTAGCGTCCAAGAGACCCAGTACTTC.

The chain couples TRBV29-1 to TRBJ2-5; unclear D gene. Between the trimmed V and J ends, which lost 4 bases and 2 bases, there was a span of 11 bases. Germline loops: CDR1 SQVTM, CDR2 ANQGSEA. The CDR3 is made up of 13 amino acids. The CDR3 spells CSVVRPPQETQYF. CDR3 sequence (DNA): TGCAGCGTTGTGAGACCCCCACAAGAGACCCAGTACTTC.

This chain connects TRBV5-1 to TRBJ2-5; 9 bases line up with TRBD2. The germline V gene has CDR1 SGHRS and CDR2 YFSETQ. The CDR3 loop spans 15 amino acids. With 1 base clipped from V and 4 bases from J, the junction kept 5 bases outside the gene matches. The CDR3 is CASSLMAGGTETQYF. The CDR3 DNA follows: TGCGCCAGCAGCTTGATGGCGGGGGGGACAGAGACCCAGTACTTC.

The V and J genes are TRBV9 and TRBJ2-5, with 13 nucleotides matching TRBD2. Near its end, the DNA agrees better with TRBJ2-1, so the J call may be wrong. The CDR3 is 16 residues long. CDR1 and CDR2 from the germline V gene are SGDLS and YYNGEE. In nucleotides, the CDR3 is TGTGCCAGCAGCGCCCGACTAGCGGGGGGTCGCGATGAGCAGTTCTTC. It translates to CASSARLAGGRDEQFF.

The rearrangement uses TRBV4-3 and TRBJ2-3; the D is unclear. V was pared by 4 bases and J by 5 bases, with 19 bases between. Germline CDR1 and CDR2: LGHNA and YSLEER. The CDR3 totals 16 residues. The CDR3: CASSPSFGVLRDTQYF. The CDR3 DNA reads TGCGCCAGCAGCCCTTCCTTTGGGGTGCTACGAGATACGCAGTATTTT.

The gene calls are TRBV24-1 and TRBJ2-7; 9 nucleotides agree with TRBD1. The CDR3 contains 14 residues. V shed 5 bases and J 6 bases; nucleotides not matched to a gene: 7. Germline assignment: CDR1 KGHDR and CDR2 SFDVKD. CDR3 in amino acids: CATSAVGQGGEQYF. CDR3 bases: TGTGCCACCAGTGCCGTGGGACAGGGCGGCGAGCAGTACTTC.

This clonotype has a handful of counts. J is TRBJ1-3 and V is TRBV9; TRBD1 aligns across 9 bases. CDR3 size: 16 residues. Germline-derived CDR1 and CDR2 are SGDLS and YYNGEE. The trim removed 0 bases at V and 0 bases at J, leaving 1 base unmatched. This CDR3 reads CASSVVTGGSGNTIYF. CDR3 in DNA: TGTGCCAGCAGCGTAGTGACAGGGGGCTCTGGAAACACCATATATTTT.

This chain connects TRBV4-1 to TRBJ2-5; D not resolved. Trimming took off 0 bases at V and 5 bases at J, with 13 bases between the two ends. Germline CDR1 reads MGHRA; CDR2 reads YSYEKL. The CDR3 covers 15 residues. The CDR3 DNA reads as TGCGCCAGCAGCCAAGATGGGGTAGACGGGGAGACCCAGTACTTC. It is translated as CASSQDGVDGETQYF.

This sequence joins TRBV4-2 and TRBJ2-2, with unresolved D. Germline V lookup: CDR1 LGHNA, CDR2 YNFKEQ. This CDR3 region has 16 residues. V shed 3 bases and J shed 1 base, with 12 bases lying between them. In DNA, the CDR3 is TGTGCCAGCAGCCACACCACCACTCAGAACACCGGGGAGCTGTTTTTT. Translating it yields CASSHTTTQNTGELFF.

The table lists this clonotype with a few counts. This chain joins TRBV5-5 and TRBJ2-2, with 7 bases identical to TRBD2. The CDR3 runs to 14 residues. Germline trimming cut 6 bases from V and 5 bases from J; bases unmatched to any gene: 7. Germline V lookup: CDR1 SGHKS, CDR2 YYEKEE (reference sequence). CDR3 loop: CASIGIGGTGELFF. CDR3 in DNA: TGTGCCAGCATCGGTATCGGGGGGACCGGGGAGCTGTTTTTT. The full variable domain, in which reference TRBV5-5 and TRBJ2-2 provide the parts outside the CDR3, is DAGVTQSPTHLIKTRGQQVTLRCSPISGHKSVSWYQQVLGQGPQFIFQYYEKEERGRGNFPDRFSARQFPNYSSELNVNALLLGDSALYLCASIGIGGTGELFFGEGSRLTVL.

As regards this clonotype: A junction end diverges from the germline sequence, so it may reflect a read error. The rearrangement links TRBV10-3 to TRBJ2-5; 12 bases map to TRBD1. The better agreement between TRBJ2-1 and the DNA end casts doubt on the J call. CDR3 length: 14 amino acids. The germline V gene encodes CDR1 ENHRY and CDR2 SYGVKD. CDR3 amino acids: CVISPGQGAHEQFF. The CDR3 DNA sequence: TGTGTCATCAGCCCGGGACAGGGGGCACATGAGCAGTTCTTC.

This chain uses TRBV9 with TRBJ2-3; no definite D call. This CDR3 has 12 amino acids. Germline V gives CDR1 SGDLS, CDR2 YYNGEE. The V end lost 6 bases, the J end lost 3 bases, and 8 bases lay between the germline ends. The CDR3 region is CASNGITDTQYF. DNA of the CDR3: TGTGCCAGCAATGGGATAACAGATACGCAGTATTTT. The whole variable domain, remainder taken from reference TRBV9 and TRBJ2-3, is DSGVTQTPKHLITATGQRVTLRCSPRSGDLSVYWYQQSLDQGLQFLIQYYNGEERAKGNILERFSAQQFPDLHSELNLSSLELGDSALYFCASNGITDTQYFGPGTRLTVL.

The chain links TRBV5-5 to TRBJ2-1, with D unresolved. The CDR3 covers 12 residues. Germline V gene data show CDR1 as SGHKS and CDR2 as YYEKEE (reference sequence). Trimming left V 0 bases short and J 13 bases short, with 11 bases between. CDR3 in amino acids: CASSLVGSEQFF. The CDR3 DNA sequence: TGTGCCAGCAGCTTGGTCGGCTCCGAACAGTTCTTC.

The J gene is TRBJ2-5, the V gene TRBV20-1, with TRBD2 matching over 12 bases. Trimming removed 1 base from V and 0 bases from J; junction bases left unmatched: 3. The CDR3 totals 16 residues. Germline lookup yields CDR1 DFQATT and CDR2 SNEGSKA (reference sequence). CDR3 protein: CSARASGGAYQETQYF. The CDR3 bases are TGCAGTGCTAGAGCTAGCGGGGGGGCGTACCAAGAGACCCAGTACTTC.

In this sample, this clonotype turned up a few times. This chain connects TRBV20-1 to TRBJ2-1; 13 positions match TRBD2. The germline V gene encodes CDR1 DFQATT and CDR2 SNEGSKA (reference sequence). Trimming at V came to 5 bases and at J to 8 bases, leaving 12 bases not matched to a gene. There are 16 residues in the CDR3. The chain's CDR3 is CSAPPTSGGARDEQFF. The CDR3, as DNA: TGCAGTGCTCCACCTACTAGCGGGGGGGCCAGGGATGAGCAGTTCTTC.

There are many counts of this clonotype. The gene calls are TRBV7-2 and TRBJ2-3; D remains unclear. The CDR3 consists of 14 residues. V gave up 4 bases and J gave up 0 bases, with 8 bases separating them. The germline gives CDR1 SGHTA, CDR2 FQGNSA. This CDR3 is CASSSGLSTDTQYF. The DNA for the CDR3 is TGTGCCAGCAGCTCGGGCCTTAGCACAGATACGCAGTATTTT.

The CDR3 sequence is CSARFSGANVLTF. CDR3 DNA: TGCAGTGCTAGATTCTCGGGGGCCAACGTCCTGACTTTC. The V gene is TRBV20-1, the J gene TRBJ2-6; no clear D. This CDR3 is 13 amino acids long. CDR1 and CDR2 (germline): DFQATT, SNEGSKA (reference sequence). Deletions cut 2 bases from V and 4 bases from J, with 6 bases between.